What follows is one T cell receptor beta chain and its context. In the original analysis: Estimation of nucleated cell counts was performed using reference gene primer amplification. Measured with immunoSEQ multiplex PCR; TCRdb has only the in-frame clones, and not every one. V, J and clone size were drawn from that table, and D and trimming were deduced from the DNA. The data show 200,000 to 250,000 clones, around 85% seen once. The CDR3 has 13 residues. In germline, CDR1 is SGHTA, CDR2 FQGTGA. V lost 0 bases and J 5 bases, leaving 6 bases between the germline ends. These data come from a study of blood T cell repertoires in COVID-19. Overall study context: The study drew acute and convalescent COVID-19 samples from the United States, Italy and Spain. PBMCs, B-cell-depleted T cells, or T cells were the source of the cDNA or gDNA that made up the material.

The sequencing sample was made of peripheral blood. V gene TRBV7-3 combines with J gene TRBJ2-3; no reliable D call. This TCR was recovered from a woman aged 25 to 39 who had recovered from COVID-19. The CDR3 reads CASSLTLRDTQYF. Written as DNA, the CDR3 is TGTGCCAGCAGCTTAACTCTAAGAGATACGCAGTATTTT. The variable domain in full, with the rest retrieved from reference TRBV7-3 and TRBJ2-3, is GAGVSQTPSNKVTEKGKYVELRCDPISGHTALYWYRQSLGQGPEFLIYFQGTGAADDSGLPNDRFFAVRPEGSVSTLKIQRTERGDSAVYLCASSLTLRDTQYFGPGTRLTVL.